What follows are 8 T cell receptor beta chains derived from one specimen sequenced in a study of shared clonotypes between healthy human individuals. Sequencing was performed with immunoSEQ multiplex PCR; in TCRdb, only in-frame clones are kept and a portion is missing. The data hold roughly 300,000 clones, with around four fifths observed a single time. The sample was memory CD4+ T cells sorted from blood. As for subset: CD45RA-negative fraction. These receptors originate from a man aged 30 to 39 in good health.

V and J are TRBV21-1 and TRBJ1-1. TRBV21-1 is termed a pseudogene. The CDR3 totals 17 residues. The CDR3 loop is CASSKVEGWITRGEAFF. The CDR3 nucleotides read TGTGCCAGCAGCAAAGTTGAGGGGTGGATCACCCGTGGGGAAGCTTTCTTT.

This clone has only one observation. Just one base apart from a much larger clone, this may be a read error. Other nucleotide sequences in the sample specify the same CDR3. V and J are TRBV5-1 and TRBJ2-5; 10 nucleotides align to TRBD1. The CDR3 is made up of 14 amino acids. The junction had 5 bases not matched to a gene; V was cut back by 4 bases and J by 5 bases. The V gene's germline CDR1 is SGHRS and CDR2 YFSETQ. CDR3 nucleotides: TGCGCCAGCAGCCCCGGGACAGGGGTCGAGACCCAGTACTTC. Amino acids: CASSPGTGVETQYF.

The table lists this clone with many counts. J is TRBJ1-4 and V is TRBV27; 9 bases agree with TRBD1. CDR3 size: 15 residues. The germline CDR1 and CDR2 sequences are MNHEY and SMNVEV (reference sequence). The ends lost 6 bases at V and 5 bases at J; junction bases unmatched: 7. CDR3 sequence: CASSSPDRGNEKLFF. The CDR3, as DNA: TGTGCCAGCAGCAGCCCGGACAGGGGAAATGAAAAACTGTTTTTT.

V is TRBV5-4 and J is TRBJ2-3, with D uncertain. Deletions cut 3 bases from V and 4 bases from J, with 12 bases between. Germline V gene lookup returns CDR1 SGHNT and CDR2 YYREEE (reference sequence). The CDR3 has 14 residues. The DNA for the CDR3 is TGTGCCAGCAGCTCTAACGTCGCCGCAGATACGCAGTATTTT. It yields the protein CASSSNVAADTQYF.

This rearrangement joins TRBV30 to TRBJ1-4, with D unresolved. CDR1 is GTSNPN, CDR2 SVGIG, per germline (reference sequence). V dropped 2 bases and J dropped 5 bases, with 3 bases sitting between them. The CDR3 extends over 11 amino acids. CDR3 amino acids: CAWSKNEKLFF. The CDR3 coding sequence is TGTGCCTGGAGTAAAAATGAAAAACTGTTTTTT.

The rearrangement uses TRBV6-1 and TRBJ2-2, with a weak D call TRBD2 (5 bases). CDR1 MNHNS and CDR2 SASEGT come from the germline V gene. The CDR3 is 14 amino acids. The germline V and J ends were trimmed by 5 bases and 8 bases, with 15 bases remaining between them. In DNA, the CDR3 is TGTGCCAGCAGTTTCGGACTTGTAGCTGGGGAGCTGTTTTTT. Amino acids: CASSFGLVAGELFF.

The V and J genes are TRBV5-5 and TRBJ2-7; perhaps D is TRBD1 or TRBD2 (6 bases each). With 1 base removed from V and 5 bases from J, the gap between germline ends came to 16 bases. Looked up from germline, CDR1 is SGHKS and CDR2 is YYEKEE (reference sequence). There are 15 residues in the CDR3. In DNA form, the CDR3 reads TGTGCCAGCAGCTTGATAGCGGACAGATCTAACGAGCAGTACTTC. The encoded protein is CASSLIADRSNEQYF.

The table lists this clone with a few counts. V gene TRBV18 combines with J gene TRBJ1-1; no clear D gene. The CDR3 is 13 residues long. Trimming took 1 base from V and 4 from J, leaving 7 bases between them. Germline CDR1 and CDR2: KGHSH and LQKENI. The CDR3 DNA reads as TGTGCCAGCTCACCACGTGAGGCCACTGAAGCTTTCTTT. Encoded protein: CASSPREATEAFF.